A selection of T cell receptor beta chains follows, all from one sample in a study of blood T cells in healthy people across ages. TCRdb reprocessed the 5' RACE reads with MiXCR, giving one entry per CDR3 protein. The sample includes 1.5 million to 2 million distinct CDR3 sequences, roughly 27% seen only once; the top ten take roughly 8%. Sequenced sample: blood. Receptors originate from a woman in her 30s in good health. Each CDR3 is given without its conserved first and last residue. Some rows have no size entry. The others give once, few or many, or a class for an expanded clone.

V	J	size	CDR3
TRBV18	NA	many	ASSPRDRGHEQY
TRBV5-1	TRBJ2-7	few	ASSPLGGGNSYEQY
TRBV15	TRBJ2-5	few	ATSKPVKETQY
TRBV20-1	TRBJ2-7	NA	SAAPSGRAYEQY
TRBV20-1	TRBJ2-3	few	SARDGTSGEDTQY
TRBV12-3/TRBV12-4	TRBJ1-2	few	ASAYYDGYT
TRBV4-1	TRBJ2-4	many	ASSLFLDRGKNIQY
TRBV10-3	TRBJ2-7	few	AVSNRTIYEQY
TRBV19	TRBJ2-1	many	ASSTPKGSYNEQF
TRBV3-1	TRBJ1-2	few	ASSNQQGWTLGYT
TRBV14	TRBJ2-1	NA	ASSITSEGANEQF
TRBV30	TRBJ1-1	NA	AWSDVVGSTEAF
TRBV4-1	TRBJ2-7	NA	ASSQVGAKEQY
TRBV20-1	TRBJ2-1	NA	SAEGGLADKYNEQF
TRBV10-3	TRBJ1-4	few	ATRQGRADEKLF
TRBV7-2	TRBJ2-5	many	ASSLVGLETQY
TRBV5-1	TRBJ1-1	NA	ASGGSTNTEAF
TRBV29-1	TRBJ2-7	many	SVAPYEQY
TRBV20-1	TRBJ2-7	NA	SAKWGGDYEQY
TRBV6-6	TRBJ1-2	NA	ASSYSGQGDGYT
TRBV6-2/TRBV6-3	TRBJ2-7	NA	ASSRQGREIYEQY
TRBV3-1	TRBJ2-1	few	ASSNPLGTSYNEQF
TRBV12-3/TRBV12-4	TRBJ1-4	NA	ASCGKSGEKLF
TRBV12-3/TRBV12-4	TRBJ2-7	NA	ASSLRQGPPYEQY
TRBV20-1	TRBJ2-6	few	SAKDRGAGANVLT
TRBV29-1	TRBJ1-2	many	STIGASYT
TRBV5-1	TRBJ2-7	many	ASSFDRALPYEQY
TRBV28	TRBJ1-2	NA	ASSLLTGVEGYGYT